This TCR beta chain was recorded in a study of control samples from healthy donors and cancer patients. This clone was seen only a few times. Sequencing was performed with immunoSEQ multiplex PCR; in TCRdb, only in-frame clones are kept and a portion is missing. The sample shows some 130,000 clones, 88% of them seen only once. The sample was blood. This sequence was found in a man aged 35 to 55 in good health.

The CDR3 DNA follows: TGTGCCACCAGCTCAACAGGGGGGAACACTGAAGCTTTCTTT. It encodes CATSSTGGNTEAFF. The chain has TRBV15 and TRBJ1-1, with 8 nucleotides matching TRBD1. Germline CDR1 is LNHNV and CDR2 is YYDKDF (reference sequence). The trim removed 5 bases at V and 1 base at J, leaving 3 bases unmatched. The CDR3 is 14 residues long. The whole variable domain, remainder taken from reference TRBV15 and TRBJ1-1, is DAMVIQNPRYQVTQFGKPVTLSCSQTLNHNVMYWYQQKSSQAPKLLFHYYDKDFNNEADTPDNFQSRRPNTSFCFLDIRSPGLGDTAMYLCATSSTGGNTEAFFGQGTRLTVV.